This record looks at one T cell receptor beta chain sequence and its context. These donors were members of the approximately 110-subject validation cohort, a group separate from the roughly 700-subject first cohort. This record comes from a study of cytomegalovirus exposure and HLA in healthy donors. Study summary: The platform used for the approximately 120 validation repertoires matched that of the roughly 700 first-cohort repertoires, a later analysis reported.

The CDR3 has 14 residues. CDR1 is SGDLS, CDR2 YYNGEE, per germline. V was cut by 4 bases and J by 6 bases, with 14 bases left in between. Clones were read by immunoSEQ multiplex PCR, and TCRdb kept only the in-frame ones, dropping some. The sample includes approximately 220,000 clones, approximately 80% of them seen just once. The sequenced sample consisted of PBMCs. The TCR was taken from a woman aged 30 to 39 in good health and CMV-seropositive. J is TRBJ2-1 and V is TRBV9, with a weak D call TRBD2 (6 bases). The CDR3 here is CASSPVGRRNEQFF. The CDR3 bases are TGTGCCAGCAGCCCAGTAGGGAGGCGCAATGAGCAGTTCTTC.